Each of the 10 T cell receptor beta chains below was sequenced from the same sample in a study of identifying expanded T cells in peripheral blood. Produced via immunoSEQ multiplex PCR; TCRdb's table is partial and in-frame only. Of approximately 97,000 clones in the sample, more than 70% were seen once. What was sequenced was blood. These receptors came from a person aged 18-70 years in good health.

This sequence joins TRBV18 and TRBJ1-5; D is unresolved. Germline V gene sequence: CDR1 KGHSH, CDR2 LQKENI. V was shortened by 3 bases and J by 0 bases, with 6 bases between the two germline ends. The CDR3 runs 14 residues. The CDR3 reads CASSPYDSNQPQHF. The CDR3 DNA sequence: TGTGCCAGCTCACCTTACGATAGCAATCAGCCCCAGCATTTT.

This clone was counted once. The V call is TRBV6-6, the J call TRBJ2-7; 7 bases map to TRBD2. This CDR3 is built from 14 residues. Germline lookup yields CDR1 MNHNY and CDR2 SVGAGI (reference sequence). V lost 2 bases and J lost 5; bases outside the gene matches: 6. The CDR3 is CASSYNRGRDEQYF. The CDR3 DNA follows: TGTGCCAGCAGTTACAACAGAGGGAGGGACGAGCAGTACTTC.

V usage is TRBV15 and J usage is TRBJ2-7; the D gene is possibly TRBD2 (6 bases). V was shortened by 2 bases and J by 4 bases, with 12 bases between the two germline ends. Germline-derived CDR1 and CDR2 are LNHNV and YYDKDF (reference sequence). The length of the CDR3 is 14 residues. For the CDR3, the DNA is TGTGCCACCAGCAGACCGGGCCGGGGGTACGAGCAGTACTTC. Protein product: CATSRPGRGYEQYF.

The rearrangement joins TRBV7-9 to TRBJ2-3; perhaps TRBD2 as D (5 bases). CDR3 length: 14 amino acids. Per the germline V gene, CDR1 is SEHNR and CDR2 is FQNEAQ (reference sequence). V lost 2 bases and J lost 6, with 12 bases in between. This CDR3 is CASSLSVGEDTQYF. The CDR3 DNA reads TGTGCCAGCAGCTTATCCGTGGGAGAGGATACGCAGTATTTT.

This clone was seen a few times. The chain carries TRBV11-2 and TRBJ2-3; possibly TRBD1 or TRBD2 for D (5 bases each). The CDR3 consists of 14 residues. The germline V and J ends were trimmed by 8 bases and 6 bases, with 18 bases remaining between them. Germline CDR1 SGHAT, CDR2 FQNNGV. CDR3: CASRGSRIEDTQYF. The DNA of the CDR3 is TGTGCCAGCCGGGGCTCGAGGATCGAGGATACGCAGTATTTT.

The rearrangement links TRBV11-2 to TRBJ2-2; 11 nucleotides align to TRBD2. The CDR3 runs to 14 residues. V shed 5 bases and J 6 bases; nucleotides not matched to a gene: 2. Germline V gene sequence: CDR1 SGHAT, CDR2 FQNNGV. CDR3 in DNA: TGTGCCAGCAGCCCGGGACTAGCGGCCGGGGAGCTGTTTTTT. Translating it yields CASSPGLAAGELFF.

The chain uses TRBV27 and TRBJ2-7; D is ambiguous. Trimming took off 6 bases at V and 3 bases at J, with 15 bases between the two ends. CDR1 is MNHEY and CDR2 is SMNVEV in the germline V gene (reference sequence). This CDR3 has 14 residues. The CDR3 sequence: CASRPALDIYEQYF. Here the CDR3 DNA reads TGTGCCAGCAGGCCCGCGTTAGACATCTACGAGCAGTACTTC.

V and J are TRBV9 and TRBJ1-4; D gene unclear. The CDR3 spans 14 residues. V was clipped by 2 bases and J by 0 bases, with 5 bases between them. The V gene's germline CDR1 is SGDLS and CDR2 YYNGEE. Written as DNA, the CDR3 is TGTGCCAGCAGCGTCCCAGCAACTAATGAAAAACTGTTTTTT. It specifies CASSVPATNEKLFF.

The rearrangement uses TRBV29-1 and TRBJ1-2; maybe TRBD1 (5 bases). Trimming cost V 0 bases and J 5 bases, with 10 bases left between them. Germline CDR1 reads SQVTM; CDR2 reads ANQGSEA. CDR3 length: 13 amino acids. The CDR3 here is CSVEDSGAYGYTF. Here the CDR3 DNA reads TGCAGCGTTGAAGACAGCGGGGCTTATGGCTACACCTTC. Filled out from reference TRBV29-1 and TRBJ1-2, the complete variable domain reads SAVISQKPSRDICQRGTSLTIQCQVDSQVTMMFWYRQQPGQSLTLIATANQGSEATYESGFVIDKFPISRPNLTFSTLTVSNMSPEDSSIYLCSVEDSGAYGYTFGSGTRLTVV.

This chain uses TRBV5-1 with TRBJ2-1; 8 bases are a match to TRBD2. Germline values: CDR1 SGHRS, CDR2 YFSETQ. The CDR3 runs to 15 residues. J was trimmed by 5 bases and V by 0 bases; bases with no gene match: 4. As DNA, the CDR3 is TGCGCCAGCAGCTTGGTAGGCGGGGGGAACAATGAGCAGTTCTTC. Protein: CASSLVGGGNNEQFF. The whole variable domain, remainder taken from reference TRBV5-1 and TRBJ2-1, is KAGVTQTPRYLIKTRGQQVTLSCSPISGHRSVSWYQQTPGQGLQFLFEYFSETQRNKGNFPGRFSGRQFSNSRSEMNVSTLELGDSALYLCASSLVGGGNNEQFFGPGTRLTVL.